In this sample, the clone carrying this T cell receptor (beta chain) turned up once. The CDR3 has 16 residues. Germline V gives CDR1 LNHNV, CDR2 YYDKDF (reference sequence). Trimming removed 5 bases from V and 3 bases from J; junction bases left unmatched: 5. The data belong to a study of tumor T cells in aggressive B-cell lymphoma. Method: immunoSEQ multiplex PCR; TCRdb's copy keeps in-frame clones and lacks some. This sample has thousands of clones, with roughly nine tenths found just once. The sequencing input was tumor tissue. This TCR came from an adult with diffuse large B cell lymphoma. The J gene is TRBJ2-6, the V gene TRBV15; TRBD1 aligns across 9 bases. CDR3 nucleotides: TGTGCCACCAGCTCAGACAGGGGGAGTGGGGCCAACGTCCTGACTTTC. Translation: CATSSDRGSGANVLTF.